Each of the 29 T cell receptor beta chains below was sequenced from the same sample in a study of shared clonotypes between healthy human individuals. Selected positively for CCR7 and CD45RO-negative, naive CD8 cells excluded terminally differentiated effector memory CD45RA+ cells. TCRdb keeps only in-frame clones here, not all; method: immunoSEQ multiplex PCR. The sample lists 750,000 to 1,000,000 clones, 80% to 95% occurring once. The sequencing input was naive CD8+ T cells sorted from blood. These receptors originate from a man aged 30 to 39 in good health.

V gene TRBV5-1 combines with J gene TRBJ2-1, with 9 bases aligning to TRBD2. V dropped 1 base and J dropped 5; count of bases not matched to a gene: 10. Germline CDR1 reads SGHRS; CDR2 reads YFSETQ. CDR3 length: 17 amino acids. In DNA, the CDR3 is TGCGCCAGCAGCTTGTGGATTAGCGGGAGCCTTAACAATGAGCAGTTCTTC. Translation: CASSLWISGSLNNEQFF. Based on the CDR3 plus reference TRBV5-1 and TRBJ2-1, the full variable domain is KAGVTQTPRYLIKTRGQQVTLSCSPISGHRSVSWYQQTPGQGLQFLFEYFSETQRNKGNFPGRFSGRQFSNSRSEMNVSTLELGDSALYLCASSLWISGSLNNEQFFGPGTRLTVL.

On this clone itself: The sample contains more than one DNA sequence encoding this CDR3. The chain has TRBV5-6 and TRBJ1-1; D gene ambiguous. Germline assignment: CDR1 SGHDT and CDR2 YYEEEE. Trimming took 4 bases from V and 2 from J, leaving 9 bases between them. CDR3 size: 13 residues. The DNA for the CDR3 is TGTGCCAGCAGCCCGACGGGAAACACTGAAGCTTTCTTT. Its translation is CASSPTGNTEAFF. Full variable domain (rest looked up from reference TRBV5-6 and TRBJ1-1): DAGVTQSPTHLIKTRGQQVTLRCSPKSGHDTVSWYQQALGQGPQFIFQYYEEEERQRGNFPDRFSGHQFPNYSSELNVNALLLGDSALYLCASSPTGNTEAFFGQGTRLTVV.

The chain links TRBV27 to TRBJ1-3; no reliable D call. The V end lost 4 bases, the J end lost 4 bases, and 14 bases lay between the germline ends. In germline, CDR1 is MNHEY, CDR2 SMNVEV (reference sequence). This CDR3 is built from 15 residues. CDR3 DNA: TGTGCCAGCAGTTCTGGATTAGGTTGGGGAAACACCATATATTTT. It encodes CASSSGLGWGNTIYF.

The gene calls are TRBV4-3 and TRBJ1-5; no reliable D call. V lost 2 bases, J lost 6 bases, and 17 bases lay in between. This CDR3 contains 16 residues. The germline gives CDR1 LGHNA, CDR2 YSLEER. The CDR3 loop reads CASSQYTDLRSQPQHF. CDR3 DNA sequence: TGCGCCAGCAGCCAATATACAGACCTCCGCAGTCAGCCCCAGCATTTT.

This clone has just one count. The rearrangement links TRBV9 to TRBJ1-1; D uncertain. Between the trimmed V and J ends, which lost 6 bases and 2 bases, there was a span of 20 bases. This CDR3 has 16 residues. Germline values: CDR1 SGDLS, CDR2 YYNGEE. CDR3 bases: TGTGCCAGCACCTCTTGGGGAGACGAGGGCAACACTGAAGCTTTCTTT. Its translation: CASTSWGDEGNTEAFF.

V usage is TRBV28 and J usage is TRBJ2-6; the match to TRBD1 covers 11 bases. The germline V gene has CDR1 MDHEN and CDR2 SYDVKM. This CDR3 is built from 18 residues. J gave up 1 base and V 7 bases, and 9 bases lay outside the gene matches. Written as DNA, the CDR3 is TGTGCCAGCACTTTGCGGGACAGGGGGAGGTCTGGGGCCAACGTCCTGACTTTC. It specifies CASTLRDRGRSGANVLTF.

This sequence joins TRBV27 and TRBJ2-3; no definite D call. Trimming removed 2 bases from V and 0 bases from J, with 12 bases in between. CDR1 is MNHEY and CDR2 is SMNVEV in the germline V gene (reference sequence). This CDR3 contains 16 residues. CDR3 loop: CASSLGENPSTDTQYF. The CDR3 bases are TGTGCCAGCAGTTTAGGGGAAAACCCTAGCACAGATACGCAGTATTTT.

As to this clone: One junction end disagrees with the germline gene, perhaps due to a read error. This chain uses TRBV10-3 with TRBJ2-1; weak D call: TRBD1 (5 bases). Germline V gives CDR1 ENHRY, CDR2 SYGVKD. The CDR3 contains 15 residues. CDR3 protein: CAIRELGVGYNEQFF. The CDR3 DNA reads TGTGCCATCAGAGAGTTAGGGGTGGGCTACAATGAGCAGTTCTTC.

The J gene is TRBJ1-1, the V gene TRBV5-8; D is unresolved. The V end was cut by 0 bases, the J end by 2 bases, with 8 bases between. The germline V gene encodes CDR1 SGHTS and CDR2 YDEGEE. CDR3 length equals 14 residues. The CDR3 loop reads CASSLVGPNTEAFF. CDR3 nucleotides: TGTGCCAGCAGCTTGGTTGGCCCAAACACTGAAGCTTTCTTT.

The chain couples TRBV7-9 to TRBJ2-5, with D unclear. Germline CDR1 and CDR2: SEHNR and FQNEAQ (reference sequence). The CDR3 consists of 13 residues. V shed 5 bases and J shed 2 bases, with 9 bases lying between them. The CDR3 loop reads CASSGRTQETQYF. In DNA form, the CDR3 reads TGTGCCAGCAGCGGGCGTACACAAGAGACCCAGTACTTC.

This chain connects TRBV6-1 to TRBJ2-5; 9 bases are a match to TRBD1. V trimming: 7 bases; J trimming: 7 bases; junction bases outside the gene matches: 4. Germline assignment: CDR1 MNHNS and CDR2 SASEGT. The CDR3 contains 12 residues. Here the CDR3 reads CASTQTGGTQYF. CDR3 in DNA: TGTGCCAGCACTCAGACAGGGGGGACCCAGTACTTC.

The rearrangement links TRBV28 to TRBJ2-7; 7 positions agree with TRBD1. V shed 3 bases, J shed 1 base, and the junction held 12 bases outside the gene matches. Germline V gives CDR1 MDHEN, CDR2 SYDVKM. CDR3 length equals 17 residues. Written as DNA, the CDR3 is TGTGCCAGCAGTTTTGAGGCAGGGGGTATTAGGTCCTACGAGCAGTACTTC. Encoded protein: CASSFEAGGIRSYEQYF.

The V and J genes are TRBV12-5 and TRBJ2-3; no firm D call. V was cut by 4 bases and J by 3 bases, with 5 bases left in between. Germline values: CDR1 LGHNT, CDR2 FRNRAP. This CDR3 is 12 amino acids long. The CDR3 here is CASGWGTDTQYF. The DNA for the CDR3 is TGTGCTAGTGGTTGGGGTACAGATACGCAGTATTTT.

The J gene is TRBJ2-1, the V gene TRBV27; TRBD1 matches 10 bases. J was trimmed by 5 bases and V by 6 bases; bases with no gene match: 19. This CDR3 spans 19 amino acids. CDR1 is MNHEY, CDR2 SMNVEV, per germline (reference sequence). In DNA, the CDR3 is TGTGCCAGCAGCTCCCAGTGGGATCCACGGACAGGGGGGAACAATGAGCAGTTCTTC. Amino acid sequence: CASSSQWDPRTGGNNEQFF.

V and J are TRBV30 and TRBJ2-1, with D tentatively TRBD1 (5 bases). From germline, CDR1 is GTSNPN and CDR2 SVGIG (reference sequence). The CDR3 has 15 amino acids. V was shortened by 0 bases and J by 2 bases, with 11 bases between the two germline ends. For the CDR3, the DNA is TGTGCCTGGAGTGTTGGGCAGGGTCCCTACAATGAGCAGTTCTTC. As protein: CAWSVGQGPYNEQFF.

The count of this clone is one. V and J are TRBV28 and TRBJ2-7, with TRBD1 matching over 7 bases. The CDR3 is 15 residues long. Germline CDR1 MDHEN, CDR2 SYDVKM. After removal of 6 bases from V and 2 bases from J, the junction contained 10 bases not matched to a gene. CDR3 amino acids: CASRDDRDRPYEQYF. The CDR3 DNA reads TGTGCCAGCAGGGACGACCGGGACAGACCCTACGAGCAGTACTTC.

This clone was detected only once. V is TRBV29-1 and J is TRBJ1-2, with D maybe TRBD1 (6 bases). Germline assignment: CDR1 SQVTM and CDR2 ANQGSEA. The CDR3 sequence is 14 residues long. V lost 1 base, J lost 0 bases, and 9 bases lay in between. CDR3 nucleotide sequence: TGCAGCGTTGAAGGGGGGGCGTCTAACTATGGCTACACCTTC. Protein product: CSVEGGASNYGYTF.

Worth noting for this clone: Within the sample, other DNA sequences also encode this same CDR3. DNA for the CDR3: TGTGCCAGCAGTTTGACAGGCCCCTACAATGAGCAGTTCTTC. Protein product: CASSLTGPYNEQFF. This chain joins TRBV27 and TRBJ2-1, with a possible D match to TRBD1 (6 bases). Looked up from germline, CDR1 is MNHEY and CDR2 is SMNVEV (reference sequence). The V end was cut by 3 bases, the J end by 2 bases, with 8 bases between. The CDR3 runs 14 residues.

In this sample, this clone turned up once. J is TRBJ2-1 and V is TRBV28; 9 bases line up with TRBD2. V was clipped by 2 bases and J by 3 bases; unmatched bases: 2. This CDR3 has 15 amino acids. The germline gives CDR1 MDHEN, CDR2 SYDVKM. The CDR3 nucleotides read TGTGCCAGCAGTTTAAGTAGCGGGAGCTACAATGAGCAGTTCTTC. It encodes CASSLSSGSYNEQFF.

The rearrangement links TRBV9 to TRBJ2-7; 9 bases match TRBD2. V shed 4 bases and J 3 bases; nucleotides not matched to a gene: 8. This CDR3 spans 15 amino acids. The V gene's germline CDR1 is SGDLS and CDR2 YYNGEE. CDR3 protein: CASSMGTSSLYEQYF. Here the CDR3 DNA reads TGTGCCAGCAGCATGGGGACTAGCAGCCTCTACGAGCAGTACTTC. Variable domain in full (rest from reference TRBV9 and TRBJ2-7): DSGVTQTPKHLITATGQRVTLRCSPRSGDLSVYWYQQSLDQGLQFLIQYYNGEERAKGNILERFSAQQFPDLHSELNLSSLELGDSALYFCASSMGTSSLYEQYFGPGTRLTVT.

J is TRBJ1-1 and V is TRBV7-2; D not certain. The CDR3 has 15 residues. V lost 0 bases and J 7 bases, leaving 15 bases between the germline ends. Germline V CDR1 and CDR2: SGHTA, FQGNSA. The CDR3 DNA reads as TGTGCCAGCAGCTTAGCTGGTCAGGCCGGCGATGAAGCTTTCTTT. Its protein is CASSLAGQAGDEAFF.

The chain carries TRBV2 and TRBJ2-7; tentatively, D is TRBD2 (6 bases). Per germline, CDR1 SNHLY and CDR2 FYNNEI. This CDR3 contains 13 residues. Trimming left V 5 bases short and J 4 bases short, with 12 bases between. The CDR3 sequence is CASSSSAVYEQYF. In DNA, the CDR3 is TGTGCCAGCAGTTCTAGCGCAGTTTACGAGCAGTACTTC.

V and J are TRBV27 and TRBJ1-2; D is ambiguous. The CDR3 contains 14 residues. Per the germline V gene, CDR1 is MNHEY and CDR2 is SMNVEV (reference sequence). The V gene lost 7 bases and the J gene lost 2 bases, with 14 bases spanning the gap. The CDR3 here is CASKSSGTNYGYTF. Written as DNA, the CDR3 is TGTGCCAGCAAGTCTTCAGGTACCAACTATGGCTACACCTTC.

The CDR3 nucleotides read TGCGCCAGCAGCCAAAACTATAGGCAAGAGACCCAGTACTTC. This translates into CASSQNYRQETQYF. J is TRBJ2-5 and V is TRBV4-3, with D uncertain. The CDR3 runs 14 residues. From germline, CDR1 is LGHNA and CDR2 YSLEER. Trimming cost V 2 bases and J 2 bases, with 9 bases left between them.

The chain has TRBV7-9 and TRBJ2-1; 12 nucleotides match TRBD2. The V segment lost 5 bases and the J segment 8 bases; nucleotides outside the gene matches: 7. This CDR3 contains 15 residues. Germline V gene sequence: CDR1 SEHNR, CDR2 FQNEAQ (reference sequence). CDR3 sequence (DNA): TGTGCCAGCAGCAATCTAGCGGGAGGGCCTCATGAGCAGTTCTTC. This codes for CASSNLAGGPHEQFF.

V gene TRBV7-9 combines with J gene TRBJ2-5; D gene uncertain. With 1 base removed from V and 0 bases from J, the gap between germline ends came to 6 bases. The CDR3 totals 14 residues. Germline loops: CDR1 SEHNR, CDR2 FQNEAQ (reference sequence). The CDR3 region is CASSLVGHQETQYF. CDR3 nucleotide sequence: TGTGCCAGCAGCTTAGTTGGACACCAAGAGACCCAGTACTTC.

V gene TRBV11-2 combines with J gene TRBJ2-1; possible D gene TRBD2, 6 bases. The germline V and J ends were trimmed by 2 bases and 6 bases, with 20 bases remaining between them. This CDR3 spans 17 amino acids. The germline CDR1 and CDR2 sequences are SGHAT and FQNNGV. CDR3 nucleotides: TGTGCCAGCAGCTTACGCCCTGGAGGGCCGGCCCGCAATGAGCAGTTCTTC. Protein: CASSLRPGGPARNEQFF.

The chain couples TRBV7-9 to TRBJ1-4; D gene uncertain. The CDR3 is 11 amino acids. CDR1 and CDR2 from the germline V gene are SEHNR and FQNEAQ (reference sequence). V was pared by 5 bases and J by 7 bases, with 5 bases between. The CDR3 protein is CASSIGEKLFF. CDR3 sequence (DNA): TGTGCCAGCAGCATCGGTGAAAAACTGTTTTTT.

The rearrangement uses TRBV4-3 and TRBJ2-7; 7 bases are shared with TRBD2. With 3 bases clipped from V and 2 bases from J, the junction kept 7 bases outside the gene matches. Germline CDR1 and CDR2: LGHNA and YSLEER. The CDR3 runs 15 residues. This CDR3 reads CASSQDLAVTYEQYF. The CDR3 DNA follows: TGCGCCAGCAGCCAGGACCTAGCGGTTACCTACGAGCAGTACTTC.